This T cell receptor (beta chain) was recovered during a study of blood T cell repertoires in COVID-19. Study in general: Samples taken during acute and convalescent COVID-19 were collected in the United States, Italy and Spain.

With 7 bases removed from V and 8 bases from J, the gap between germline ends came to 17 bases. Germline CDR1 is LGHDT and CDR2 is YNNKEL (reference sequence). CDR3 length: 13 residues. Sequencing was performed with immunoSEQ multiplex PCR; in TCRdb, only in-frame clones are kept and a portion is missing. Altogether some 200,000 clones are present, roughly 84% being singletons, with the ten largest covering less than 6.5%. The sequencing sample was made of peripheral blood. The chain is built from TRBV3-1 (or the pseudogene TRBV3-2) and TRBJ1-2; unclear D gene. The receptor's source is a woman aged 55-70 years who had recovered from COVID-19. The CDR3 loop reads CASNERGFEGYTF. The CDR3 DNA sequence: TGTGCCAGCAACGAAAGAGGGTTTGAGGGCTACACCTTC.